This T cell receptor (beta chain) was identified in a study of blood T cell repertoires in COVID-19 (dated by TCRdb to 2019 to 2021). Looking at the study overall: The collaborator samples originated in the United States, Italy and Spain and spanned the acute and convalescent phases of COVID-19. The prospective study material was composed of cDNA or gDNA derived from T cells, B-cell-depleted T cells, or PBMCs. Deeply sampled blood TCRbeta repertoires from subjects exposed to, actively infected with, or recovered from COVID-19 were included in the dataset. The repertoires were made available in a free public database intended to serve as a resource for research on the immune response to SARS-CoV-2. The samples were drawn from the first 160 participants of the ongoing ImmuneRACE study and from 950 to 1,500 subjects provided by 6 global collaborators. A de-identified subject ID, COVID-19 status, age in years and sex were almost always included in the sample metadata. Where available, HLA class I and class II types were obtained from metadata supplied by the sample provider rather than from assay-based typing. Results the study describes overall, beyond this receptor: How much clinical and demographic metadata was included differed by source and by participant, and the metadata was provided uncurated.

As to this clone: Its antigen has not been determined. The record has no base qualities; no much larger clone is one base away.

CDR1 is given as LNHDA and CDR2 as SQIVND, both from the germline V gene (reference sequence). V is trimmed back by 1 base and J by 5 bases, and the junction contains 5 bases that no gene match accounts for. The CDR3 measures 15 amino acids from cysteine to phenylalanine. Only CDR3 DNA remains: 45 bases, in frame from the first base. Enrolling through a virtual design, the prospective study's participants ranged in age from roughly 18 to 90 years and lived across more than 20 United States geographic areas. To assign participants to cohorts, the prospective study relied on clinical history that participants themselves reported in a screening survey and a study questionnaire. Exposed participants were defined as having been in contact with someone with a PCR-confirmed or clinician-diagnosed COVID-19 case within 2 weeks of study entry. Each participant in the prospective study had whole blood, serum and a nasopharyngeal or oropharyngeal swab collected by mobile phlebotomists. Prospective study participants could optionally give additional blood draws and questionnaires over an approximately two-month period. Before DNA extraction, blood samples from the prospective study were shipped at room temperature or frozen.

The immunoSEQ Assay, a bias-controlled multiplex PCR, was used to amplify TCRbeta CDR3 regions from genomic DNA. The original pipeline was this. The number of nucleated cells in each sample was estimated by amplification of reference gene primers within the assay. To quantify the absolute abundance of each unique TCRbeta CDR3 rearrangement, sequence reads were collapsed and filtered. For each sample, productive Simpson clonality was calculated by taking the square root of Simpson's diversity index across productive rearrangements. TCRdb re-hosts the immuneACCESS table, in-frame sequences only. Its copies lack some clones; in the studies checked, an unresolved V gene accounts for under half of them, and the cause for the rest is not known. D and trimming were read from the DNA, whereas the V and J calls and clone size are those reported in that table. In all, the sample holds 350,000 to 450,000 clones, and about nine tenths of those were seen once. Jointly, the top ten make up roughly 0.9% of the sample.

The sequenced material came from PBMCs or T cells enriched from blood (not recorded which). This TCR came from a woman in her thirties or forties who had been exposed to COVID-19. The receptor chain draws on TRBV19 and TRBJ2-1, with 7 middle bases fitting TRBD2. The nucleotide sequence reads TGTGCCAGTAGTATAGTTGGGACTACTAACAATGAGCAGTTCTTC. Protein translation: CASSIVGTTNNEQFF.